These T cell receptor beta chains were read from a single sample in a study of T cell responses to AZD1222 COVID-19 vaccine. Libraries were prepared by immunoSEQ multiplex PCR; TCRdb keeps only in-frame clonotypes and omits some of them. The data hold 150,000 to 200,000 clones, with roughly 91% observed a single time. This specimen was peripheral blood, taken 28 days after the second AZD1222 dose. The receptors here all came from an adult who received the AZD1222 COVID-19 vaccine. CDR3s include the opening cysteine and the closing phenylalanine or tryptophan. D genes are given only for firm matches. The size entry is marked missing in some rows and otherwise reads once, few, many or a size class.

. | TRBJ1-3 | . | TRBV19 | TGTGCCAGTAGTATCGTACATCCGCGTGCAGGGGATACTGGAAACACCATATATTTT | CASSIVHPRAGDTGNTIYF
. | TRBJ1-2 | TRBD1 | TRBV7-9 | TGTGCCAGCAGCTCCGCCGGGACAGGTTATGGCTACACCTTC | CASSSAGTGYGYTF
. | TRBJ2-3 | . | TRBV27 | TGTGCCAGCCTAGGACAGCGCTTTGGGGCAGATACGCAGTATTTT | CASLGQRFGADTQYF
few | TRBJ2-1 | TRBD2 | TRBV3-1/TRBV3-2 | TGTGCCAGCAGCCGGAATAGCGGGGGTTTCTCCTACAATGAGCAGTTCTTC | CASSRNSGGFSYNEQFF
. | TRBJ2-3 | . | TRBV4-3 | TGCGCCAGCAGCCGCCAGCCCTCTTTAACAGATACGCAGTATTTT | CASSRQPSLTDTQYF
. | TRBJ2-1 | . | TRBV5-6 | TGTGCCTCCATTACTTCCTCCAATGAGCAGTTCTTC | CASITSSNEQFF
once | TRBJ2-1 | . | TRBV20-1 | TGCAGTGCTAGTCCAGCGGCCTCCTACAATGAGCAGTTCTTC | CSASPAASYNEQFF
. | TRBJ2-2 | TRBD2 | TRBV27 | TGTGCCAGCGGGGGGCCCGGGAGGGCCTTCAGCGGGGAGCTGTTTTTT | CASGGPGRAFSGELFF
. | TRBJ2-1 | TRBD2 | TRBV5-1 | TGCGCCAGCAGCTTGGGCCTTACTAGCGGCAATGAGCAGTTCTTC | CASSLGLTSGNEQFF
. | TRBJ2-7 | TRBD2 | TRBV6-2/TRBV6-3 | TGTGCCAGCAGTTACCTAACTAGCGGGAGGGGGTACGAGCAGTACTTC | CASSYLTSGRGYEQYF
. | TRBJ1-2 | . | TRBV27 | TGTGCCAGCAGCTTTGTTCGCGGCATCGGCGTCGTGGGCTACACCTTC | CASSFVRGIGVVGYTF
. | TRBJ2-2 | TRBD2 | TRBV4-3 | TGCGCCAGCAGCCAAGATGGACTAGCGGTTTCGAACACCGGGGAGCTGTTTTTT | CASSQDGLAVSNTGELFF
once | TRBJ1-2 | . | TRBV4-2 | TGTGCCAGCAGCCAAGAAACGGGCCGAAATGGCGGCTACACCTTC | CASSQETGRNGGYTF
. | TRBJ2-5 | . | TRBV6-5 | TGTGCCAGCACTTTGACTAGAGGGCGTGAGACCCAGTACTTC | CASTLTRGRETQYF
. | TRBJ1-1 | . | TRBV9 | TGTGCCAGCAGCGAGACACTGGGGCTACCAAATATGAACACTGAAGCTTTCTTT | CASSETLGLPNMNTEAFF
. | TRBJ2-7 | . | TRBV7-2 | TGTGCCACCCGCGGGGTAGCGACGAGGGAGCAGTACTTC | CATRGVATREQYF
. | TRBJ1-5 | . | TRBV30 | TGTGCCTGGAGTGGCGGGGGAAATCAGCCCCAGCATTTT | CAWSGGGNQPQHF
. | TRBJ2-3 | TRBD1 | TRBV6-4 | TGTGCCAGCAGTGAGACAGGGCCCCCAGATACGCAGTATTTT | CASSETGPPDTQYF
once | TRBJ2-1 | TRBD1 | TRBV19 | TGTGCCTCCGGGACAGGGGAACACAATGAGCAGTTCTTC | CASGTGEHNEQFF
. | TRBJ2-5 | . | TRBV19 | TGTGCCAGTAGTATAGGTGGATCAGAGACCCAGTACTTC | CASSIGGSETQYF
. | TRBJ2-1 | TRBD2 | TRBV7-9 | TGTGCCAGCACCCTAGTGGGCGGGAGGGGGGATGAGCAGTTCTTC | CASTLVGGRGDEQFF
many | TRBJ1-5 | . | TRBV6-5 | TGTGCCAGCAGTTACATACAAACGAATCAGCCCCAGCATTTT | CASSYIQTNQPQHF
. | TRBJ1-2 | TRBD1 | TRBV28 | TGTGCCAGCAGTATGGACAGGGCTGGGGGCTACACCTTC | CASSMDRAGGYTF
. | TRBJ2-7 | . | TRBV6-5 | TGTGCCAGCTGGGGGACGGCGGACGTAGAGCAGTACTTC | CASWGTADVEQYF
. | TRBJ2-1 | . | TRBV20-1 | TGCAGTGCCCTAGAGTGGAATGAGCAGTTCTTC | CSALEWNEQFF
. | TRBJ2-6 | . | TRBV28 | TGTGCCAGCAGTTTACCGGAGGGGGTCTCTGGGGCCAACGTCCTGACTTTC | CASSLPEGVSGANVLTF
. | TRBJ2-5 | TRBD1 | TRBV5-1 | TGCGCCAGCAGCGACGGAGGGACAGGGCAAGAGACCCAGTACTTC | CASSDGGTGQETQYF
few | TRBJ2-7 | . | TRBV21-1 | TGTGCCAGCAGCTCCGAAGGCCCTAGCGGCACCTACGAGCAGTACTTC | CASSSEGPSGTYEQYF
. | TRBJ2-7 | . | TRBV5-1 | TGCGCCAGCAGCCCTACGGTGGCTAGCAATTCGTACGAGCAGTACTTC | CASSPTVASNSYEQYF
. | TRBJ2-4 | TRBD1 | TRBV7-9 | TGTGCCAGCAGCTTAGAAGGGACAGGAGGAGGCATTCAGTACTTC | CASSLEGTGGGIQYF
. | TRBJ1-1 | TRBD1 | TRBV6-6 | TGTGCCAGCAGTACGCGACAGGGTGAGGGAACTGAAGCTTTCTTT | CASSTRQGEGTEAFF
. | TRBJ1-2 | TRBD1 | TRBV28 | TGTGCCAGCAGTTTTAGTCCCGGGACAGGGGGGGGCTATGGCTACACCTTC | CASSFSPGTGGGYGYTF
once | TRBJ2-3 | . | TRBV9 | TGTGCCAGCAGCGTAGATTTAGGGAACACAGATACGCAGTATTTT | CASSVDLGNTDTQYF
. | TRBJ2-2 | TRBD2 | TRBV7-9 | TGTGCCAGCAGCAGTAGCGGGAGGGCCCACACCGGGGAGCTGTTTTTT | CASSSSGRAHTGELFF
. | TRBJ1-5 | . | TRBV18 | TGTGCCAGCTCACCTGGGGTCTTCAATCAGCCCCAGCATTTT | CASSPGVFNQPQHF
. | TRBJ2-2 | . | TRBV5-6 | TGTGCCAGCAGCCGGCGTTTAACCGGGGAGCTGTTTTTT | CASSRRLTGELFF
. | TRBJ2-7 | TRBD2 | TRBV28 | TGTGCCAGCAGCTTCAGACTAGCGGGGATGCGGTACTTC | CASSFRLAGMRYF
once | TRBJ2-7 | . | TRBV27 | TGTGCCAGCAGTTTAGCCCCCGGGTCCTCCTACGAGCAGTACTTC | CASSLAPGSSYEQYF
. | TRBJ2-7 | TRBD1 | TRBV27 | TGTGCCAGCAGTTACGGGGACAGGGGCTACGAGCAGTACTTC | CASSYGDRGYEQYF
. | TRBJ2-2 | . | TRBV7-3 | TGTGCCAGCAGCTGGGGTCCGGTGAACACCGGGGAGCTGTTTTTT | CASSWGPVNTGELFF
. | TRBJ2-4 | . | TRBV7-2 | TGTGCCAGCACCGAATTTCGGGGAGGCAAAAACATTCAGTACTTC | CASTEFRGGKNIQYF
. | TRBJ2-7 | TRBD2 | TRBV6-5 | TGTGCCAGCAGTTACGAACTAGCGGGAAATCACGAGCAGTACTTC | CASSYELAGNHEQYF